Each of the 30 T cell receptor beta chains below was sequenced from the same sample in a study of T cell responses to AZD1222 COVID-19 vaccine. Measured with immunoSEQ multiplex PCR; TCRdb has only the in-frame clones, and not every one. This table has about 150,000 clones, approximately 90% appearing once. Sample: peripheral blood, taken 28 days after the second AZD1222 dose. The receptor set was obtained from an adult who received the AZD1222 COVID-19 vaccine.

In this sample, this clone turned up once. The CDR3 DNA follows: TGCAGCGTTGGGTATGGTCTTAAACAGCCCCAGCATTTT. This translates into CSVGYGLKQPQHF. The chain has TRBV29-1 and TRBJ1-5; D gene uncertain. CDR3 size: 13 residues. Germline-derived CDR1 and CDR2 are SQVTM and ANQGSEA. V lost 4 bases and J 7 bases, leaving 14 bases between the germline ends.

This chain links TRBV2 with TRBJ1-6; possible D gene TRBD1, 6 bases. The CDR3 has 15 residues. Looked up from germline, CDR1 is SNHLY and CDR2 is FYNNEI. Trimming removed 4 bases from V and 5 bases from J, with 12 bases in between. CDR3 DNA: TGTGCCAGCAGTGTAGGGGGGACCCATAATTCACCCCTCCACTTT. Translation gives CASSVGGTHNSPLHF.

The CDR3: CASSLGGLAGADTQYF. CDR3 in DNA: TGTGCCAGCAGCTTAGGGGGACTAGCGGGAGCAGATACGCAGTATTTT. The chain combines TRBV7-6 with TRBJ2-3; TRBD2 aligns across 14 bases. The CDR3 loop spans 16 amino acids. Per germline, CDR1 SGHVS and CDR2 FNYEAQ. With V trimmed by 1 base and J by 4 bases, 1 base remained unmatched.

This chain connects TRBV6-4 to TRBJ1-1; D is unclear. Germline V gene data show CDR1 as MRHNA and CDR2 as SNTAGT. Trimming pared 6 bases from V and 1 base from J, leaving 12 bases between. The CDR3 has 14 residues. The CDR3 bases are TGTGCCAGCAGCTCTCCTGTACGGAACACTGAAGCTTTCTTT. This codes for CASSSPVRNTEAFF.

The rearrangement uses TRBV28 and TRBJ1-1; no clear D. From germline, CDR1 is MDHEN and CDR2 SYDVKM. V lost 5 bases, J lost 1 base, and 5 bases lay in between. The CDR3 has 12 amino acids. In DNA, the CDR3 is TGTGCCAGCAGTCTCTGGAACACTGAAGCTTTCTTT. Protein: CASSLWNTEAFF.

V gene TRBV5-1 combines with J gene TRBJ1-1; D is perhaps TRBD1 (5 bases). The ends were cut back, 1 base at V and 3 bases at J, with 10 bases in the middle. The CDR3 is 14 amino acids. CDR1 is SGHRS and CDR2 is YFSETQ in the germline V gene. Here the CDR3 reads CASSLLMGDTEAFF. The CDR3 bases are TGCGCCAGCAGCTTGCTAATGGGGGACACTGAAGCTTTCTTT. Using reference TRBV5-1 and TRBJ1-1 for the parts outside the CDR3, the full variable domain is KAGVTQTPRYLIKTRGQQVTLSCSPISGHRSVSWYQQTPGQGLQFLFEYFSETQRNKGNFPGRFSGRQFSNSRSEMNVSTLELGDSALYLCASSLLMGDTEAFFGQGTRLTVV.

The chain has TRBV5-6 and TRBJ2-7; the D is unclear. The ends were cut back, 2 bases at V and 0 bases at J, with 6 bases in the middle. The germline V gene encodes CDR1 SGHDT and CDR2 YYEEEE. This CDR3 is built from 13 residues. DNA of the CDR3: TGTGCCAGCAGCTTTTCGCACTCCTACGAGCAGTACTTC. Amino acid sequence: CASSFSHSYEQYF.

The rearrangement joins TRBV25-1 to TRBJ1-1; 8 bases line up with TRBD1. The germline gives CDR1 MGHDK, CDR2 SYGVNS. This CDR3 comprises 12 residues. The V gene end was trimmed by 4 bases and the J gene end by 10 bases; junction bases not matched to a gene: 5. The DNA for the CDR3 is TGTGCCAGCAGTGTACCAGGGGGCCCAGCTTTCTTT. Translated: CASSVPGGPAFF.

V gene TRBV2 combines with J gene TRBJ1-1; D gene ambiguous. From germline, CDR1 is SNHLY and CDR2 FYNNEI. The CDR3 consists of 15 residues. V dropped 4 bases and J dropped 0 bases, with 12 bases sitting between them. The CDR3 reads CASSASVGMNTEAFF. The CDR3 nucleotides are TGTGCCAGCAGTGCCTCCGTCGGCATGAACACTGAAGCTTTCTTT.

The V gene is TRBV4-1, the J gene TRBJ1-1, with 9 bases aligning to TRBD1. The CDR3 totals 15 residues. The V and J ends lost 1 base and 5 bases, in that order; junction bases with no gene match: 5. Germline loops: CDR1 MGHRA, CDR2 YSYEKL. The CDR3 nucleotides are TGCGCCAGCAGCCAAGTGGGGACAGGGTGGACTGAAGCTTTCTTT. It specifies CASSQVGTGWTEAFF.

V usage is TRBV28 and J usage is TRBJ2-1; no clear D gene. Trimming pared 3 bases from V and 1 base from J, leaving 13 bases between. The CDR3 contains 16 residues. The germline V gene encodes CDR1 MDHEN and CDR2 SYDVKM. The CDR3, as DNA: TGTGCCAGCAGTTTTTTCCGGACGGAGTCCTACAATGAGCAGTTCTTC. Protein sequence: CASSFFRTESYNEQFF.

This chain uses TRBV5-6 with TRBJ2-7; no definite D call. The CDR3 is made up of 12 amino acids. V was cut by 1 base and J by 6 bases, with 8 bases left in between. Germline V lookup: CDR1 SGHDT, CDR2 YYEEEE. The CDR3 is CASSLSFSEQYF. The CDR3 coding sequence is TGTGCCAGCAGCTTGTCGTTCTCCGAGCAGTACTTC.

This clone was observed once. The CDR3 DNA follows: TGTGCCAGCAGTCGGGGGCAGACCAATTCACCCCTCCACTTT. Its protein is CASSRGQTNSPLHF. The chain has TRBV6-6 and TRBJ1-6; D is perhaps TRBD1 (6 bases). This CDR3 region has 14 residues. Trimming took 5 bases from V and 7 from J, leaving 12 bases between them. Germline loops: CDR1 MNHNY, CDR2 SVGAGI (reference sequence).

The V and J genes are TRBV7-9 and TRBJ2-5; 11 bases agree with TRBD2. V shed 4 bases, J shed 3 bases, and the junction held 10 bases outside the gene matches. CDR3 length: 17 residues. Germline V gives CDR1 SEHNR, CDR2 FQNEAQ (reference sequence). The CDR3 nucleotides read TGTGCCAGCAGCTCCCGGGGTCTAGCGGGGGGAAAAGAGACCCAGTACTTC. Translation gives CASSSRGLAGGKETQYF.

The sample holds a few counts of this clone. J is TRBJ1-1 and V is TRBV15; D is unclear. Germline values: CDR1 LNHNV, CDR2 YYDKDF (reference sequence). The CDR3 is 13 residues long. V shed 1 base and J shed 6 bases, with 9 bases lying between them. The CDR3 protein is CATSRVKGSEAFF. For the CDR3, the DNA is TGTGCCACCAGCAGAGTTAAGGGTTCTGAAGCTTTCTTT.

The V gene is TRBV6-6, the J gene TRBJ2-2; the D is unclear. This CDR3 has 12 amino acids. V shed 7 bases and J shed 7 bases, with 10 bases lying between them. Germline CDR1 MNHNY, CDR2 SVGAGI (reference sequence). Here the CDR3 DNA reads TGTGCCAGCACCGACGTGAACGGGGAGCTGTTTTTT. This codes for CASTDVNGELFF.

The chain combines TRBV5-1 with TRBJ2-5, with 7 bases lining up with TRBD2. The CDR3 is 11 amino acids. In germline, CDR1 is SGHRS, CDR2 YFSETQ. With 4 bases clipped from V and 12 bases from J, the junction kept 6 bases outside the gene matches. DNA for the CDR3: TGCGCCAGCAGCGCAGGGACTACCGAGTACTTC. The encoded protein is CASSAGTTEYF.

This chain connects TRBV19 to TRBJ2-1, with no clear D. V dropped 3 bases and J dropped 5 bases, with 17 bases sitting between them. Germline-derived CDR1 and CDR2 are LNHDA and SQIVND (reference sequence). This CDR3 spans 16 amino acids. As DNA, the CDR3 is TGTGCCAGTAGTATTGGGCCCCAGGCCACCAACAATGAGCAGTTCTTC. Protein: CASSIGPQATNNEQFF.

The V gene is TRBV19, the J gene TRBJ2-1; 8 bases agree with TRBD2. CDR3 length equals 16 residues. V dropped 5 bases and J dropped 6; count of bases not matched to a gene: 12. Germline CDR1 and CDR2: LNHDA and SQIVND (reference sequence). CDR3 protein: CASSGYHTSGFNEQFF. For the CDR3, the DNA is TGTGCCAGTAGTGGATACCATACTAGCGGATTCAATGAGCAGTTCTTC.

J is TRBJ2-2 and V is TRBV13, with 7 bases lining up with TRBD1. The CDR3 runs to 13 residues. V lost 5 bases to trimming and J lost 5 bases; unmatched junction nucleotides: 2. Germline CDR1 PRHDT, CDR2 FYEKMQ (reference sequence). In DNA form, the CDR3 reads TGTGCCAGCAGCCCAGGGGGTACCGGGGAGCTGTTTTTT. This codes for CASSPGGTGELFF. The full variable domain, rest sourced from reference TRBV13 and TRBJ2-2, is AAGVIQSPRHLIKEKRETATLKCYPIPRHDTVYWYQQGPGQDPQFLISFYEKMQSDKGSIPDRFSAQQFSDYHSELNMSSLELGDSALYFCASSPGGTGELFFGEGSRLTVL.

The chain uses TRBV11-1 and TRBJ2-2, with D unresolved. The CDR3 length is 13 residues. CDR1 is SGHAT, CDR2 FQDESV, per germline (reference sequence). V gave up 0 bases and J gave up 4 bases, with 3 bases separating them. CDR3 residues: CASSLAATGELFF. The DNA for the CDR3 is TGTGCCAGCAGCTTAGCGGCCACCGGGGAGCTGTTTTTT. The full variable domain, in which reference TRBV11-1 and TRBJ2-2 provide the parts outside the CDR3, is EAEVAQSPRYKITEKSQAVAFWCDPISGHATLYWYRQILGQGPELLVQFQDESVVDDSQLPKDRFSAERLKGVDSTLKIQPAELGDSAMYLCASSLAATGELFFGEGSRLTVL.

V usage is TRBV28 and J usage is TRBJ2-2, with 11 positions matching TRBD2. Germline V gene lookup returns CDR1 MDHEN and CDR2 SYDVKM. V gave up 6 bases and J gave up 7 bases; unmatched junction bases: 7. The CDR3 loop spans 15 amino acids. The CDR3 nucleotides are TGTGCCAGCAGATTAGCGGGAGGGCCAGGCGGGGAGCTGTTTTTT. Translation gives CASRLAGGPGGELFF.

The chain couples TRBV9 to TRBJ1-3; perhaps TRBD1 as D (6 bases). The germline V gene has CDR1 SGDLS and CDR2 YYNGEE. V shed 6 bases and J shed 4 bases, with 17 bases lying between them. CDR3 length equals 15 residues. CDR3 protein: CASKSGRGFGNTIYF. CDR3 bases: TGTGCCAGCAAGTCTGGGAGGGGGTTCGGAAACACCATATATTTT.

In nucleotides, the CDR3 is TGTGCCGCGGGGACCGCCGGGTCACCCCTCCACTTT. It encodes CAAGTAGSPLHF. This chain connects TRBV27 to TRBJ1-6; possible D gene TRBD1, 5 bases. This CDR3 region has 12 residues. CDR1 and CDR2 (germline): MNHEY, SMNVEV (reference sequence). V was shortened by 11 bases and J by 10 bases, with 15 bases between the two germline ends.

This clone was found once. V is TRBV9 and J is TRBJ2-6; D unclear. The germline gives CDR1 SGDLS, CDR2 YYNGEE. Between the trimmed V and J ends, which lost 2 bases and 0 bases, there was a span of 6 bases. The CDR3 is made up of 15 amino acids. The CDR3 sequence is CASSVDISGANVLTF. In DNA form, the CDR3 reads TGTGCCAGCAGCGTCGACATCTCTGGGGCCAACGTCCTGACTTTC.

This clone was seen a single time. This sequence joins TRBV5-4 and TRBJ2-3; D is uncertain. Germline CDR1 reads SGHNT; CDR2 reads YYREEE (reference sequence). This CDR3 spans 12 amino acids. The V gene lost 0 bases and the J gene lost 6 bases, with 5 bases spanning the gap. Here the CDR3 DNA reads TGTGCCAGCAGCTTGGTCCGGGATACGCAGTATTTT. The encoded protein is CASSLVRDTQYF. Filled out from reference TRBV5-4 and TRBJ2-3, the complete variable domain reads ETGVTQSPTHLIKTRGQQVTLRCSSQSGHNTVSWYQQALGQGPQFIFQYYREEENGRGNFPPRFSGLQFPNYSSELNVNALELDDSALYLCASSLVRDTQYFGPGTRLTVL.

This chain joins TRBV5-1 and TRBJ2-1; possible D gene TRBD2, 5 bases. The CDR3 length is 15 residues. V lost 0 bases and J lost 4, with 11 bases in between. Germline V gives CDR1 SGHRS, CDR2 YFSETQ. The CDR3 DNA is TGCGCCAGCAGCTTGGATACGGGGAAATACAATGAGCAGTTCTTC. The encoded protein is CASSLDTGKYNEQFF.

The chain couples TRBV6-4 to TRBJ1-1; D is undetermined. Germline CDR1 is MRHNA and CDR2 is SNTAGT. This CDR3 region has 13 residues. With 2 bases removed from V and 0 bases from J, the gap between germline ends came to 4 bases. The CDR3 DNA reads TGTGCCAGCAGTGACGTGGTGAACACTGAAGCTTTCTTT. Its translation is CASSDVVNTEAFF.

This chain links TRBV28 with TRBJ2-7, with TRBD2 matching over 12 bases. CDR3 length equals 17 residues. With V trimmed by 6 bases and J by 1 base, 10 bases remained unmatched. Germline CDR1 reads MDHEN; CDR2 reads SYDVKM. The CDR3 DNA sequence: TGTGCCAGCAGAACAAGACTAGCGGGAGATCTGTCCTACGAGCAGTACTTC. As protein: CASRTRLAGDLSYEQYF.

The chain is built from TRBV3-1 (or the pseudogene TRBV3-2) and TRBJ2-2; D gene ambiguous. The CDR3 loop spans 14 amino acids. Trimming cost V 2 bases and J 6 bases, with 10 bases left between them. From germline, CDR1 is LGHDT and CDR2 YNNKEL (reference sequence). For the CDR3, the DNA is TGTGCCAGCAGCCAATTGGGTGCGGCCGGGGAGCTGTTTTTT. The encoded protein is CASSQLGAAGELFF.